This T cell receptor beta chain is from a study of molecular identifiers for immune sequencing clone quantification. This clonotype occurred a few times. Germline lookup yields CDR1 PRHDT and CDR2 FYEKMQ (reference sequence). This CDR3 is built from 16 residues. The V gene lost 4 bases and the J gene lost 2 bases, with 12 bases spanning the gap. TCRdb called the PCR reads again in MiXCR, with one record for every CDR3 protein. The sample has approximately 550,000 distinct CDR3 sequences, roughly 26% seen once. With RNA at 10%, 30% or 50%, naive CD8 libraries came from about 20,000 to 1,000,000 sorted cells.

This TCR was sampled from a human donor in good health. Some libraries in this study had Jurkat cell RNA spiked in. This chain uses TRBV13 with TRBJ2-6, with a possible D match to TRBD2 (6 bases). Material for sequencing was naive CD8+ T cells from blood, with Jurkat cell RNA spiked in. Indicated subset: FACS-sorted CD8+CD4-CCR7+CD45RA+ naive T cells. Written as DNA, the CDR3 is TGTGCCAGCAGCTCCACCCGGAGGGCTGGGGCCAACGTCCTGACTTTC. Translating it yields CASSSTRRAGANVLTF.